A single sample is the source of the 25 T cell receptor beta chains below, sequenced in a study of blood T cells in healthy people across ages. Together with a sample-barcoded 5' primer, a J-beta primer mix was included in a second PCR lasting about 7 to 12 cycles. In TCRdb, the 5' RACE reads were re-called with MiXCR into one record per CDR3 protein. The table records more than 1.4 million distinct CDR3 sequences, approximately 40% of them present only once. The specimen sequenced was blood. The receptor set was obtained from a woman under 30 in good health.

This clonotype came up a few times. The chain carries TRBV15 and TRBJ2-7; 9 bases agree with TRBD2. CDR3 length: 15 residues. V dropped 1 base and J dropped 3; count of bases not matched to a gene: 4. The V gene's germline CDR1 is LNHNV and CDR2 YYDKDF (reference sequence). CDR3 in amino acids: CATSRVLAGYYEQYF. CDR3 nucleotides: TGTGCCACCAGCAGAGTCCTAGCGGGATACTACGAGCAGTACTTC.

The chain joins TRBV5-1 to TRBJ2-3; 8 nucleotides align to TRBD2. The CDR3 has 15 amino acids. The V segment lost 3 bases and the J segment 4 bases; nucleotides outside the gene matches: 7. Germline CDR1 SGHRS, CDR2 YFSETQ. The CDR3 DNA reads as TGCGCCAGCAGCTCCGGGGGGGCCGAGGCAGATACGCAGTATTTT. Residues: CASSSGGAEADTQYF. Supplemented by reference TRBV5-1 and TRBJ2-3, the full variable domain reads KAGVTQTPRYLIKTRGQQVTLSCSPISGHRSVSWYQQTPGQGLQFLFEYFSETQRNKGNFPGRFSGRQFSNSRSEMNVSTLELGDSALYLCASSSGGAEADTQYFGPGTRLTVL.

In this sample, this clonotype turned up a few times. V and J are TRBV15 and TRBJ2-5; perhaps TRBD2 as D (6 bases). CDR1 and CDR2 (germline): LNHNV, YYDKDF (reference sequence). There are 19 residues in the CDR3. V lost 2 bases and J lost 2, with 24 bases in between. CDR3 in amino acids: CATSRPTEWPVREQETQYF. The DNA of the CDR3 is TGTGCCACCAGCAGACCAACGGAATGGCCAGTCCGGGAGCAAGAGACCCAGTACTTC.

The gene calls are TRBV28 and TRBJ1-4; no firm D call. Germline CDR1 and CDR2: MDHEN and SYDVKM. CDR3 length: 12 residues. The V gene lost 6 bases and the J gene lost 5 bases, with 7 bases spanning the gap. In DNA form, the CDR3 reads TGTGCCAGCAGGGCCCTAAATGAAAAACTGTTTTTT. It is translated as CASRALNEKLFF. Variable domain in full (rest from reference TRBV28 and TRBJ1-4): DVKVTQSSRYLVKRTGEKVFLECVQDMDHENMFWYRQDPGLGLRLIYFSYDVKMKEKGDIPEGYSVSREKKERFSLILESASTNQTSMYLCASRALNEKLFFGSGTQLSVL.

The chain couples TRBV28 to TRBJ2-5, with 14 bases matching TRBD2. The length of the CDR3 is 17 residues. Per germline, CDR1 MDHEN and CDR2 SYDVKM. Germline trimming cut 3 bases from V and 2 bases from J; bases unmatched to any gene: 5. The CDR3 DNA follows: TGTGCCAGCAGTTTCGAGACTAGCGGGGGGGCACAAGAGACCCAGTACTTC. It translates to CASSFETSGGAQETQYF.

In DNA, the CDR3 is TGCAGCGTTGATGAGGACTGGGACGCTGAAGCTTTCTTT. This sequence encodes CSVDEDWDAEAFF. The chain links TRBV29-1 to TRBJ1-1; a weak D match, TRBD1 (5 bases). With 3 bases removed from V and 6 bases from J, the gap between germline ends came to 14 bases. The CDR3 contains 13 residues. CDR1 and CDR2 from the germline V gene are SQVTM and ANQGSEA.

The chain couples TRBV27 to TRBJ1-2, with D tentatively TRBD1 (6 bases). Per the germline V gene, CDR1 is MNHEY and CDR2 is SMNVEV (reference sequence). The CDR3 runs 19 residues. Deletions cut 5 bases from V and 1 base from J, with 26 bases between. CDR3 sequence reads: CASSPPIVGAAGFNYGYTF. CDR3 coding DNA: TGTGCCAGCAGTCCCCCCATTGTGGGGGCGGCCGGCTTTAACTATGGCTACACCTTC.

V gene TRBV9 combines with J gene TRBJ2-3; TRBD2 aligns across 7 bases. This CDR3 has 16 amino acids. The V and J ends lost 1 base and 1 base, in that order; junction bases with no gene match: 6. Germline V lookup: CDR1 SGDLS, CDR2 YYNGEE. The CDR3, as DNA: TGTGCCAGCAGCGTAAATCCGCTAGCGGGCACAGATACGCAGTATTTT. It is translated as CASSVNPLAGTDTQYF.

This chain links TRBV3-1 with TRBJ1-2; 8 bases are shared with TRBD1. The germline CDR1 and CDR2 sequences are LGHDT and YNNKEL (reference sequence). Trimming cost V 0 bases and J 8 bases; bases outside gene matches: 8. CDR3 length: 15 residues. The DNA for the CDR3 is TGTGCCAGCAGCCAAGAACCCGGACAGGGAAGGGGCTACACCTTC. It yields the protein CASSQEPGQGRGYTF.

The genes are TRBV4-3 and TRBJ2-5; weak D call: TRBD2 (5 bases). Trimming shortened V by 4 bases and J by 1 base, and 16 bases separated the two germline ends. Germline V gives CDR1 LGHNA, CDR2 YSLEER. The length of the CDR3 is 16 residues. CDR3 protein: CASSRDEGPGQETQYF. CDR3 DNA: TGCGCCAGCAGCCGCGATGAGGGTCCAGGCCAAGAGACCCAGTACTTC.

CDR3 residues: CASSQGPGQGEDEQFF. The CDR3 DNA follows: TGCGCCAGCAGCCAAGGACCGGGACAGGGGGAAGATGAGCAGTTCTTC. This sequence joins TRBV4-3 and TRBJ2-1; 11 bases align to TRBD1. Looked up from germline, CDR1 is LGHNA and CDR2 is YSLEER. V shed 1 base, J shed 8 bases, and the junction held 7 bases outside the gene matches. The CDR3 runs to 16 residues.

This clonotype has only a few counts. The chain has TRBV10-3 and TRBJ2-5, with D perhaps TRBD2 (6 bases). This CDR3 region has 13 residues. V lost 8 bases and J 11 bases, leaving 21 bases between the germline ends. In germline, CDR1 is ENHRY, CDR2 SYGVKD. DNA for the CDR3: TGTGCCATCCTAAAGGAACTAGCCGAGGAGCAGTACTTC. Encoded protein: CAILKELAEEQYF.

A few counts support this clonotype. This chain connects TRBV12-3 or TRBV12-4 to TRBJ1-2; no reliable D call. The CDR3 extends over 12 amino acids. V was trimmed by 6 bases and J by 2 bases, leaving 7 bases between them. The CDR3 here is CASRHGNYGYTF. The CDR3 region has the DNA TGTGCCAGCAGACACGGGAACTATGGCTACACCTTC.

As to this clonotype: One end of the junction varies from germline; a read error may be responsible. The chain is built from TRBV28 and TRBJ2-5, with a weak D call TRBD2 (5 bases). Germline V gives CDR1 MDHEN, CDR2 SYDVKM. The CDR3 length is 13 residues. For the CDR3, the DNA is TGTGCCAGCAGTCAGGCAGGAAGGGAGACCCTGTACTTC. Translation: CASSQAGRETLYF.

J is TRBJ2-3 and V is TRBV20-1, with TRBD2 matching over 8 bases. CDR3 length equals 15 residues. V lost 1 base, J lost 11 bases, and 14 bases stayed unmatched. Germline V gene lookup returns CDR1 DFQATT and CDR2 SNEGSKA (reference sequence). CDR3 loop: CSARVAGQPGLGQYF. The CDR3 coding sequence is TGCAGTGCTAGAGTAGCGGGACAACCTGGCCTGGGGCAGTATTTT.

Here the CDR3 DNA reads TGTGCCAGCAGCGAGGGGTTGGTTCGCACCGGGGAGCTGTTTTTT. This gives the protein CASSEGLVRTGELFF. The chain couples TRBV25-1 to TRBJ2-2; D is possibly TRBD1 or TRBD2 (5 bases each). CDR3 size: 15 residues. V dropped 6 bases and J dropped 4 bases, with 15 bases sitting between them. CDR1 is MGHDK and CDR2 is SYGVNS in the germline V gene.

This clonotype was seen a few times. J is TRBJ1-4 and V is TRBV6-6; maybe TRBD1 (6 bases). CDR1 MNHNY and CDR2 SVGAGI come from the germline V gene (reference sequence). The CDR3 consists of 15 residues. V lost 1 base to trimming and J lost 5 bases, with 11 bases between them. CDR3 nucleotide sequence: TGTGCCAGCAGTTACTACGGGGGCCTGAATGAAAAACTGTTTTTT. It specifies CASSYYGGLNEKLFF.

This chain connects TRBV9 to TRBJ2-3; 12 bases map to TRBD2. V gave up 3 bases and J gave up 5 bases; unmatched junction bases: 7. The CDR3 is 16 residues long. Germline assignment: CDR1 SGDLS and CDR2 YYNGEE. The CDR3 sequence: CASSGRTSGVRDTQYF. For the CDR3, the DNA is TGTGCCAGCAGCGGACGGACTAGCGGGGTACGAGATACGCAGTATTTT.

The chain joins TRBV10-3 to TRBJ1-1; no definite D call. Germline V CDR1 and CDR2: ENHRY, SYGVKD. This CDR3 is 18 amino acids long. Trimming took 0 bases from V and 1 from J, leaving 18 bases between them. The CDR3 protein is CAISESDRGLAQNTEAFF. In DNA form, the CDR3 reads TGTGCCATCAGTGAGTCTGATCGTGGTTTGGCACAGAACACTGAAGCTTTCTTT.

The chain joins TRBV10-2 to TRBJ1-5; no reliable D call. The CDR3 sequence is 15 residues long. The V end lost 3 bases, the J end lost 3 bases, and 12 bases lay between the germline ends. Per germline, CDR1 WSHSY and CDR2 SAAADI. CDR3 region: CASSDNLRFNQPQHF. Here the CDR3 DNA reads TGCGCCAGCAGTGATAATCTCCGTTTCAATCAGCCCCAGCATTTT.

The rearrangement links TRBV28 to TRBJ2-1, with 15 bases that match TRBD2. J lost 15 bases, V lost 6 bases, and 12 bases had no gene match. CDR1 is MDHEN, CDR2 SYDVKM, per germline. This CDR3 has 15 residues. The DNA of the CDR3 is TGTGCCAGCAGCCCAGGGACTAGCGGGGGGACCCTCGCGTTCTTC. Translated: CASSPGTSGGTLAFF.

This sequence joins TRBV9 and TRBJ1-1, with 8 bases that match TRBD1. The germline V gene encodes CDR1 SGDLS and CDR2 YYNGEE. This CDR3 comprises 15 residues. J gave up 7 bases and V 6 bases, and 14 bases lay outside the gene matches. The CDR3 region has the DNA TGTGCCAGCACCCTACTAAAGGACAGGGCGGGTGAAGCTTTCTTT. This gives the protein CASTLLKDRAGEAFF.

V and J are TRBV7-8 and TRBJ2-1; TRBD1 is a possible D gene (5 bases). This CDR3 spans 13 amino acids. V lost 8 bases and J lost 2, with 10 bases in between. CDR1 and CDR2 (germline): SGHVS, FQNEAQ. The CDR3, as DNA: TGTGCCAGCCCAGGGTCCCCCTACAATGAGCAGTTCTTC. This codes for CASPGSPYNEQFF.

V is TRBV12-3 or TRBV12-4 and J is TRBJ2-3; D may be TRBD2 (7 bases). The CDR3 covers 14 residues. Trimming took off 7 bases at V and 4 bases at J, with 15 bases between the two ends. The CDR3: CASTSGGLADTQYF. In DNA, the CDR3 is TGTGCCAGCACCTCCGGGGGGCTTGCAGATACGCAGTATTTT.

The sample holds a few counts of this clonotype. This sequence joins TRBV20-1 and TRBJ2-2; D could derive from TRBD1 or TRBD2 (5 bases each). V was trimmed by 0 bases and J by 1 base, leaving 9 bases between them. The CDR3 totals 15 residues. Per the germline V gene, CDR1 is DFQATT and CDR2 is SNEGSKA (reference sequence). The CDR3 is CSARDGDLNTGELFF. CDR3 nucleotides: TGCAGTGCTAGAGACGGGGACCTGAACACCGGGGAGCTGTTTTTT.